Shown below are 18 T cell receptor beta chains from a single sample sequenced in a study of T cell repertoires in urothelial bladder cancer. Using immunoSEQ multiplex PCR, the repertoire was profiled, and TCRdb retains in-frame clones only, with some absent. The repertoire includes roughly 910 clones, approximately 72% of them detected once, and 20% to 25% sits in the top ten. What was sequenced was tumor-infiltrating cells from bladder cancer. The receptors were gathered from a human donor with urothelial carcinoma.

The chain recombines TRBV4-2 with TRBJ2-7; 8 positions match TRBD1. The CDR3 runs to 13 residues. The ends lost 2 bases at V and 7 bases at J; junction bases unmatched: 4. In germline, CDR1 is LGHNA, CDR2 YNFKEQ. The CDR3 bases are TGTGCCAGCAGCCAACAGGGGGCGCGGGAGCAGTACTTC. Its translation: CASSQQGAREQYF.

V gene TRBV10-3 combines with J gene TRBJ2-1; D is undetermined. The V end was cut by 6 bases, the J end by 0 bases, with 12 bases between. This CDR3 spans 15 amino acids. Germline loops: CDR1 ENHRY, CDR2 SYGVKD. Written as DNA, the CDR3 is TGTGCCATCAGCGAGAGGCTAAGCTCCTACAATGAGCAGTTCTTC. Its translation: CAISERLSSYNEQFF.

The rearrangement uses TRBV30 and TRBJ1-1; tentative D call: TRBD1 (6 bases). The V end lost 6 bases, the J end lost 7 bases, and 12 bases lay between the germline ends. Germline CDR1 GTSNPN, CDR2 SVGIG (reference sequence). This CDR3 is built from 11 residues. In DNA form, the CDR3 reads TGTGCCTGCGGAGGGGGGGTTGAAGCTTTCTTT. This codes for CACGGGVEAFF.

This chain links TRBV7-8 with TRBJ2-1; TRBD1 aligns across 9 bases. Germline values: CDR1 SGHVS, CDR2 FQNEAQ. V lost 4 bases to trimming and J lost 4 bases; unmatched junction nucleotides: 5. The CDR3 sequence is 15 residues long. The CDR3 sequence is CASSSGTGRYNEQFF. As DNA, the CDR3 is TGTGCCAGCAGCTCAGGGACAGGGCGATACAATGAGCAGTTCTTC. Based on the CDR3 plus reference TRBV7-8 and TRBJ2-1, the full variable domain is GAGVSQSPRYKVAKRGQDVALRCDPISGHVSLFWYQQALGQGPEFLTYFQNEAQLDKSGLPSDRFFAERPEGSVSTLKIQRTQQEDSAVYLCASSSGTGRYNEQFFGPGTRLTVL.

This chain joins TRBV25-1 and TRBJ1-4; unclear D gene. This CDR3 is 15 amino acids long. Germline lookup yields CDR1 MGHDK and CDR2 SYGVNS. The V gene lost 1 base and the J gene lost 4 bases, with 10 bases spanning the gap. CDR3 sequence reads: CASSESERVNEKLFF. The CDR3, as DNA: TGTGCCAGCAGTGAATCGGAGAGGGTTAATGAAAAACTGTTTTTT.

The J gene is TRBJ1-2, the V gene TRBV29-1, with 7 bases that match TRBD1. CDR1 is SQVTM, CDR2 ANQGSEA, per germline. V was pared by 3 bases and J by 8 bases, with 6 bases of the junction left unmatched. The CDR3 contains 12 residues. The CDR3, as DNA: TGCAGCGTTGACGTTGACAGGGACGGCTACACCTTC. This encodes CSVDVDRDGYTF.

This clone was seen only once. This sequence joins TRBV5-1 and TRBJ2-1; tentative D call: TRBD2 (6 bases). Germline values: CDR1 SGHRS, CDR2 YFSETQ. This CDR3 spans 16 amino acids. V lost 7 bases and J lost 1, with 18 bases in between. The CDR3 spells CASGPGEEWSYNEQFF. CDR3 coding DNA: TGCGCCAGCGGCCCCGGGGAGGAATGGTCCTACAATGAGCAGTTCTTC.

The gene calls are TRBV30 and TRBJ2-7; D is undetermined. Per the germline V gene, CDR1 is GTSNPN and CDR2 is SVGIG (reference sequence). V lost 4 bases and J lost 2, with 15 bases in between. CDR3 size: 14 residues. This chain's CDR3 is CAWMVKSTTYEQYF. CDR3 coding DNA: TGTGCCTGGATGGTAAAGTCCACTACCTACGAGCAGTACTTC.

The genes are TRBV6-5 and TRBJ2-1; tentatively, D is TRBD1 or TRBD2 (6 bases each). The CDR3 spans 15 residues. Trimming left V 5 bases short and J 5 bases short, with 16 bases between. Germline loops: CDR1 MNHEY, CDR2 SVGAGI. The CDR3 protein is CASSQTWGAHNEQFF. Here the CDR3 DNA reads TGTGCCAGCAGTCAAACCTGGGGGGCCCACAATGAGCAGTTCTTC.

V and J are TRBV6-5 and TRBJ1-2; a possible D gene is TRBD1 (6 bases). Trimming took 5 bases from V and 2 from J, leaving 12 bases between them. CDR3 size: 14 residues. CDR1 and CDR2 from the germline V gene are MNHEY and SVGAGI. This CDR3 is CASSPGTGNYGYTF. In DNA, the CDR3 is TGTGCCAGCAGTCCCGGAACAGGGAACTATGGCTACACCTTC.

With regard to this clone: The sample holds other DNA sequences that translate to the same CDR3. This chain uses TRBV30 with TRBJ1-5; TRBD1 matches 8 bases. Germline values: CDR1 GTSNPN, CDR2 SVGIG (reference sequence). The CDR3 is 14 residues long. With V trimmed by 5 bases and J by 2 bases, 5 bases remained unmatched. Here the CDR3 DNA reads TGTGCCTGGTCAGGGGGCGTAGGCAATCAGCCCCAGCATTTT. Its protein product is CAWSGGVGNQPQHF.

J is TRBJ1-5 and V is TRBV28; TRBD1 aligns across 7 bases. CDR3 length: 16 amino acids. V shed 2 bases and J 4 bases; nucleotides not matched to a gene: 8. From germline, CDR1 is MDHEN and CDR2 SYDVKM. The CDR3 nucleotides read TGTGCCAGCAGTTTAACCACGGGACAGCCAAATCAGCCCCAGCATTTT. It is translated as CASSLTTGQPNQPQHF.

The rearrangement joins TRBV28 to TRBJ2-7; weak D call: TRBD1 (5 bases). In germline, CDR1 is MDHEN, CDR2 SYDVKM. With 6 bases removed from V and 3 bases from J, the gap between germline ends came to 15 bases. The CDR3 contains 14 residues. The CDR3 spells CASSGPAGLYEQYF. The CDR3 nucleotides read TGTGCCAGCAGCGGCCCAGCAGGGCTCTACGAGCAGTACTTC.

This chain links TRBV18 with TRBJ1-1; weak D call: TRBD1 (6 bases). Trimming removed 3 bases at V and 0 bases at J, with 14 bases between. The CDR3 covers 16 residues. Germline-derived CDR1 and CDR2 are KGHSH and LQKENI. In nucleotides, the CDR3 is TGTGCCAGCTCACCTCTGACAGGACGAATGAACACTGAAGCTTTCTTT. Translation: CASSPLTGRMNTEAFF.

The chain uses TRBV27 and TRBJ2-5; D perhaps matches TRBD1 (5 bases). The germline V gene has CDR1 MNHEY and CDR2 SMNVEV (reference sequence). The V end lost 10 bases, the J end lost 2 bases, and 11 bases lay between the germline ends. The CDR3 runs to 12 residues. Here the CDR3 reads CATFRQQETQYF. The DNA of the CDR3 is TGTGCCACCTTCCGACAGCAAGAGACCCAGTACTTC.

The CDR3 loop reads CASSVGTGRGTGELFF. The CDR3 DNA follows: TGTGCCAGCAGCGTCGGGACAGGAAGAGGCACCGGGGAGCTGTTTTTT. V usage is TRBV9 and J usage is TRBJ2-2; 8 bases map to TRBD1. The CDR3 totals 16 residues. J lost 4 bases, V lost 2 bases, and 7 bases had no gene match. Germline V gene sequence: CDR1 SGDLS, CDR2 YYNGEE.

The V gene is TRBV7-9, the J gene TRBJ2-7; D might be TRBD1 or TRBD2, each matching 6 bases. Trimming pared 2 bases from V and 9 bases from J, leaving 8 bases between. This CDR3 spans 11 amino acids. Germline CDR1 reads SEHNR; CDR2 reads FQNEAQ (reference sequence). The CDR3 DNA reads TGTGCCAGCAGCTTAAAGGGGGGGCAGTACTTC. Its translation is CASSLKGGQYF.

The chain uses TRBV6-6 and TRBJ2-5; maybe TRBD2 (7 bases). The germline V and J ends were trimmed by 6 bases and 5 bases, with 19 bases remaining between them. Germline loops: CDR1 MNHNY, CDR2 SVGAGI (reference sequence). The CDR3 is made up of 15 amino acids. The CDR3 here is CASSLPGGAGETQYF. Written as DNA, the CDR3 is TGTGCCAGCAGCCTTCCGGGGGGCGCCGGGGAGACCCAGTACTTC.